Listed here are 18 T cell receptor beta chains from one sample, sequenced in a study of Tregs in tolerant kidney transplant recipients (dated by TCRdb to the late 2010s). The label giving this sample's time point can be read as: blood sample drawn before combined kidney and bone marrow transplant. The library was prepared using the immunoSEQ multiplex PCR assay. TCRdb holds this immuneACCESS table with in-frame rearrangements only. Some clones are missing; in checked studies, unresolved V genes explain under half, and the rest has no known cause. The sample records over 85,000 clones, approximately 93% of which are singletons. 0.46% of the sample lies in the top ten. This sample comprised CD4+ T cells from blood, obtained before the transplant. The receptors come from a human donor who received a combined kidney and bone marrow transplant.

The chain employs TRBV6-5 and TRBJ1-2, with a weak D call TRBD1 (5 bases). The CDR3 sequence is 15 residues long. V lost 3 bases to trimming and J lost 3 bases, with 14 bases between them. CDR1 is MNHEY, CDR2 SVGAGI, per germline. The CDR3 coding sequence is TGTGCCAGCAGTTATTTTCGGACACCCGACTATGGCTACACCTTC. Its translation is CASSYFRTPDYGYTF.

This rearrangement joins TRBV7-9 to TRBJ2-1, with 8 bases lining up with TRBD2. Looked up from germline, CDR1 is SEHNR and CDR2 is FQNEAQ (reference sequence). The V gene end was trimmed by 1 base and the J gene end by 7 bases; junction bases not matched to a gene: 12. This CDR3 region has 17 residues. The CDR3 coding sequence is TGTGCCAGCAGCTTAGACGGGGCGGGAGGAACGAGGAATGAGCAGTTCTTC. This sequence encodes CASSLDGAGGTRNEQFF.

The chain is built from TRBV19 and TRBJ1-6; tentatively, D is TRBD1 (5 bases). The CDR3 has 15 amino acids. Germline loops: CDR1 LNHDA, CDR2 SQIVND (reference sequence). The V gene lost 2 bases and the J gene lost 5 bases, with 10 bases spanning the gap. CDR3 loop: CASSIIRGNNSPLHF. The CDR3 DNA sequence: TGTGCCAGTAGTATAATTAGGGGAAATAATTCACCCCTCCACTTT.

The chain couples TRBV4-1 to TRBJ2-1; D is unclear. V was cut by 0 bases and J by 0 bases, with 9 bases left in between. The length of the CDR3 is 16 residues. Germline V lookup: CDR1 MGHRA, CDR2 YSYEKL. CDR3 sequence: CASSQEISGSYNEQFF. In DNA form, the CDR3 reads TGCGCCAGCAGCCAAGAGATTTCAGGCTCCTACAATGAGCAGTTCTTC.

CDR3 loop: CASTRDRVYGYTF. In DNA form, the CDR3 reads TGTGCCAGCACCAGGGACAGGGTCTATGGCTACACCTTC. This sequence joins TRBV27 and TRBJ1-2, with 9 bases identical to TRBD1. J was trimmed by 4 bases and V by 7 bases; bases with no gene match: 4. Germline-derived CDR1 and CDR2 are MNHEY and SMNVEV (reference sequence). CDR3 length: 13 amino acids.

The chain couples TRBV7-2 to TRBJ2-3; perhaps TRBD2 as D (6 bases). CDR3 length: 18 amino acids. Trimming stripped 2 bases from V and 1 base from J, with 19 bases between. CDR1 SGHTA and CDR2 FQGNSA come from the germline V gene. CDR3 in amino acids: CASSLLRGTSLGTDTQYF. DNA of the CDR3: TGTGCCAGCAGCTTATTGAGGGGTACTAGCTTAGGCACAGATACGCAGTATTTT.

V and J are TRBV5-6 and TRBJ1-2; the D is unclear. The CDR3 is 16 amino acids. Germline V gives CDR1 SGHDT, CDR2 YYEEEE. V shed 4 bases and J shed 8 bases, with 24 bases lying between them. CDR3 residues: CASSGGLGGLVPGYTF. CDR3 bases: TGTGCCAGCAGCGGAGGGTTAGGAGGATTGGTACCCGGCTACACCTTC.

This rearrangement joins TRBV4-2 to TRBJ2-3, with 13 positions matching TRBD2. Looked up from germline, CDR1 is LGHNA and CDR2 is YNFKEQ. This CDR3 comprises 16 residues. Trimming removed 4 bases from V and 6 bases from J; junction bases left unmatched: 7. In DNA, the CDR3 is TGTGCCAGCAGCCCGGGACTAGCGGGGTTGGGGGATACGCAGTATTTT. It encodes CASSPGLAGLGDTQYF.

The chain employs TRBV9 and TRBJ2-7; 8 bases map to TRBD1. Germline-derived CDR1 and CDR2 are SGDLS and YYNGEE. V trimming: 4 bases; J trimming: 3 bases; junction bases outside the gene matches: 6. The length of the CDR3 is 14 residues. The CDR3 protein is CASSQTGVGYEQYF. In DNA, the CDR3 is TGTGCCAGCAGCCAGACAGGGGTGGGCTACGAGCAGTACTTC.

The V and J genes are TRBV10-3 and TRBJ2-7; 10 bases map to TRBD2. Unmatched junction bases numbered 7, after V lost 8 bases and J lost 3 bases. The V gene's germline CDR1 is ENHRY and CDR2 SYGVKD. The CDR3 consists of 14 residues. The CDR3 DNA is TGTGCCATCGCGGCTAGCGGGGGCCACTACGAGCAGTACTTC. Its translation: CAIAASGGHYEQYF.

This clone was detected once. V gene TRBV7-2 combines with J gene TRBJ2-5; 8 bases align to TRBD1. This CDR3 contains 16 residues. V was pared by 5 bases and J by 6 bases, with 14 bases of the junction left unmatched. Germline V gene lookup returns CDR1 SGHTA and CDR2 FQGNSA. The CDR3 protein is CASSQKFGTGTKTQYF. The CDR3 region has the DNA TGTGCCAGCAGCCAGAAATTCGGGACAGGCACTAAGACCCAGTACTTC.

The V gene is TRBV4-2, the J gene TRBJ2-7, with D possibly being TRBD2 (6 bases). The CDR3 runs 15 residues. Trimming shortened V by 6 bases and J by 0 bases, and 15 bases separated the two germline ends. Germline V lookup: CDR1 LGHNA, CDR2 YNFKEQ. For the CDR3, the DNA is TGTGCCAGCAGTTTAGACGGGGGTCTCTCCTACGAGCAGTACTTC. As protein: CASSLDGGLSYEQYF.

The CDR3 nucleotides read TGTGCCAGCAGTGACTTTTACGGTGGCTACACCTTC. As protein: CASSDFYGGYTF. V is TRBV6-4 and J is TRBJ1-2, with no clear D. There are 12 residues in the CDR3. V lost 1 base and J 7 bases, leaving 7 bases between the germline ends. Germline V lookup: CDR1 MRHNA, CDR2 SNTAGT.

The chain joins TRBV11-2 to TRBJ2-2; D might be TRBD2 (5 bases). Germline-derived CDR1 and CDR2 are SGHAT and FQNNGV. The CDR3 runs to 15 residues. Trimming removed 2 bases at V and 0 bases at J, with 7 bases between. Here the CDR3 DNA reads TGTGCCAGCAGCTTACTCGGGGCGAACACCGGGGAGCTGTTTTTT. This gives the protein CASSLLGANTGELFF.

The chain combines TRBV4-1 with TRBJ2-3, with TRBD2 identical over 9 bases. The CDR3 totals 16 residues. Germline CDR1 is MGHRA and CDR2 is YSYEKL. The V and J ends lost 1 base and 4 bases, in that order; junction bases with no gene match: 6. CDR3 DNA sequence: TGCGCCAGCAGCCAAGGAGCGGGAGGATTGGCAGATACGCAGTATTTT. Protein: CASSQGAGGLADTQYF.

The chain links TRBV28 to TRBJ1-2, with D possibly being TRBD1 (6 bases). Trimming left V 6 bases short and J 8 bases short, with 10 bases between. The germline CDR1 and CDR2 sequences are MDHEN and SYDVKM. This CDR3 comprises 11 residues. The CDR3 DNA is TGTGCCAGCAGACCAGGGGACGGCTACACCTTC. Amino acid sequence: CASRPGDGYTF.

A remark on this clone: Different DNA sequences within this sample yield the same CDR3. The CDR3 spells CASSLEGGTEAFF. The CDR3 region has the DNA TGTGCCAGCAGCTTAGAAGGGGGAACTGAAGCTTTCTTT. The chain combines TRBV7-9 with TRBJ1-1; D is possibly TRBD1 (6 bases). This CDR3 has 13 residues. With 1 base removed from V and 5 bases from J, the gap between germline ends came to 8 bases. Per the germline V gene, CDR1 is SEHNR and CDR2 is FQNEAQ (reference sequence).

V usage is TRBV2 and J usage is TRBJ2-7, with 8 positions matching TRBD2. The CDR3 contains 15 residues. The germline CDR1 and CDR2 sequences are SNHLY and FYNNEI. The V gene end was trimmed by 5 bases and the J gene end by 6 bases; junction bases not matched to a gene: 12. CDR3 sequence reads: CASSRTGTSIGEQYF. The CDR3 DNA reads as TGTGCCAGCAGTCGCACCGGGACTAGTATTGGCGAGCAGTACTTC.